The 21 T cell receptor beta chains reported below all come from one sample, sequenced in a study of blood T cell repertoires in COVID-19. Assay: immunoSEQ multiplex PCR; the TCRdb copy retains only in-frame clones and omits some. The sample includes under 150,000 clones, 75% to 90% seen only once; the top ten take approximately 2.2%. Sequencing was carried out using PBMCs or T cells enriched from blood (not recorded which). These receptor sequences come from a woman aged 50 to 65 who had recovered from COVID-19.

The rearrangement joins TRBV9 to TRBJ2-5, with 14 bases identical to TRBD2. The CDR3 is made up of 16 amino acids. V was clipped by 3 bases and J by 0 bases; unmatched bases: 1. The V gene's germline CDR1 is SGDLS and CDR2 YYNGEE. CDR3 region: CASSGTSGGYQETQYF. CDR3 nucleotide sequence: TGTGCCAGCAGCGGGACTAGCGGGGGGTACCAAGAGACCCAGTACTTC.

In nucleotides, the CDR3 is TGTGCCTGGAGGTCTAGCGGGGCCACTAATGAGCAGTTCTTC. Translating gives CAWRSSGATNEQFF. The chain employs TRBV30 and TRBJ2-1; 9 bases are a match to TRBD2. This CDR3 region has 14 residues. Germline-derived CDR1 and CDR2 are GTSNPN and SVGIG (reference sequence). V lost 3 bases and J lost 7; bases outside the gene matches: 7. Full variable domain (rest looked up from reference TRBV30 and TRBJ2-1): SQTIHQWPATLVQPVGSPLSLECTVEGTSNPNLYWYRQAAGRGLQLLFYSVGIGQISSEVPQNLSASRPQDRQFILSSKKLLLSDSGFYLCAWRSSGATNEQFFGPGTRLTVL.

This clone was observed a single time. The J gene is TRBJ2-5, the V gene TRBV5-4, with D tentatively TRBD2 (6 bases). Germline values: CDR1 SGHNT, CDR2 YYREEE (reference sequence). Trimming shortened V by 4 bases and J by 1 base, and 17 bases separated the two germline ends. This CDR3 is 16 amino acids long. The CDR3 sequence is CASSGGGRGIQETQYF. CDR3 DNA sequence: TGTGCCAGCAGCGGTGGAGGACGGGGGATCCAAGAGACCCAGTACTTC.

The chain has TRBV29-1 and TRBJ2-2, with 9 bases identical to TRBD1. The CDR3 is 16 amino acids. The ends lost 6 bases at V and 7 bases at J; junction bases unmatched: 15. The germline V gene encodes CDR1 SQVTM and CDR2 ANQGSEA. The CDR3 bases are TGCAGCGTCCAACTTCTACAGGGGGCGAAGGGCGGGGAGCTGTTTTTT. This gives the protein CSVQLLQGAKGGELFF.

The rearrangement uses TRBV5-4 and TRBJ1-3; D gene uncertain. Per germline, CDR1 SGHNT and CDR2 YYREEE (reference sequence). The V end lost 0 bases, the J end lost 8 bases, and 9 bases lay between the germline ends. The CDR3 consists of 13 residues. CDR3 coding DNA: TGTGCCAGCAGCTTGGCCGGAGGAGACACCATATATTTT. Translated, it gives CASSLAGGDTIYF.

The chain recombines TRBV27 with TRBJ2-2; D perhaps matches TRBD1 (5 bases). Germline V CDR1 and CDR2: MNHEY, SMNVEV (reference sequence). The CDR3 has 13 residues. The V end lost 3 bases, the J end lost 6 bases, and 8 bases lay between the germline ends. The CDR3 loop reads CASSFRAPGELFF. CDR3 nucleotides: TGTGCCAGCAGTTTCAGGGCCCCCGGGGAGCTGTTTTTT.

This clone was found a few times. This sequence joins TRBV19 and TRBJ1-2; 10 bases align to TRBD1. With 10 bases clipped from V and 5 bases from J, the junction kept 7 bases outside the gene matches. This CDR3 spans 13 amino acids. The V gene's germline CDR1 is LNHDA and CDR2 SQIVND (reference sequence). The CDR3 DNA is TGTGCCACCTCACCGGGACAGGGGTATGGCTACACCTTC. Amino acid sequence: CATSPGQGYGYTF.

This clone was counted only a few times. The chain carries TRBV7-2 and TRBJ2-3; 7 bases match TRBD2. Germline CDR1 and CDR2: SGHTA and FQGNSA. The CDR3 loop spans 15 amino acids. The junction had 9 bases not matched to a gene; V was cut back by 5 bases and J by 4 bases. The CDR3 region is CASSPQRGGADTQYF. In DNA form, the CDR3 reads TGTGCCAGCAGCCCCCAGCGGGGCGGGGCAGATACGCAGTATTTT.

V and J are TRBV10-3 and TRBJ2-1; TRBD2 matches 8 bases. The germline gives CDR1 ENHRY, CDR2 SYGVKD. CDR3 size: 16 residues. The V segment lost 8 bases and the J segment 0 bases; nucleotides outside the gene matches: 9. In DNA form, the CDR3 reads TGTGCCATCGGACAACTAGCGGCAAGCTCCTACAATGAGCAGTTCTTC. Amino acid sequence: CAIGQLAASSYNEQFF.

Only one count was recorded for this clone. CDR3 in amino acids: CASSGASGDGYTF. DNA for the CDR3: TGCGCCAGCAGCGGAGCATCGGGGGATGGCTACACCTTC. The chain is built from TRBV4-1 and TRBJ1-2, with D possibly TRBD1 on 5 matching bases. Between the trimmed V and J ends, which lost 5 bases and 6 bases, there was a span of 13 bases. CDR3 length: 13 residues. Germline V gene data show CDR1 as MGHRA and CDR2 as YSYEKL.

The chain is built from TRBV19 and TRBJ1-3; D is unresolved. Germline values: CDR1 LNHDA, CDR2 SQIVND (reference sequence). Trimming took off 11 bases at V and 0 bases at J, with 14 bases between the two ends. The CDR3 extends over 14 amino acids. The CDR3 sequence: CAVKQSFSGNTIYF. CDR3 DNA: TGTGCCGTTAAACAGTCTTTCTCTGGAAACACCATATATTTT.

This chain uses TRBV2 with TRBJ1-5, with TRBD1 matching 7 bases. The CDR3 runs to 17 residues. CDR1 is SNHLY and CDR2 is FYNNEI in the germline V gene. Losses at the gene ends were 6 bases for V and 0 bases for J; bases not matched to a gene: 11. CDR3 DNA sequence: TGTGCCAGCAGGTTGGGACAGCGAAGCTATAGCAATCAGCCCCAGCATTTT. It translates to CASRLGQRSYSNQPQHF.

The rearrangement uses TRBV9 and TRBJ2-3; the D is unclear. The CDR3 has 14 amino acids. In germline, CDR1 is SGDLS, CDR2 YYNGEE. Trimming took 0 bases from V and 4 from J, leaving 9 bases between them. CDR3 sequence: CASSVDLRADTQYF. CDR3 nucleotide sequence: TGTGCCAGCAGCGTAGACCTACGGGCAGATACGCAGTATTTT.

This clone was picked up one time. As DNA, the CDR3 is TGTGCCAGCAGCTTAGTCTCGGATACTAGCGGGGGCCGGGGGACCCAGTACTTC. Its translation: CASSLVSDTSGGRGTQYF. V gene TRBV11-3 combines with J gene TRBJ2-5; 11 bases map to TRBD2. CDR3 length equals 18 residues. CDR1 and CDR2 (germline): SGHNT, YENEEA. V lost 1 base to trimming and J lost 7 bases; unmatched junction nucleotides: 14.

The chain has TRBV2 and TRBJ1-2; D is unclear. Trimming took off 6 bases at V and 0 bases at J, with 14 bases between the two ends. The CDR3 has 15 amino acids. Looked up from germline, CDR1 is SNHLY and CDR2 is FYNNEI. CDR3 bases: TGTGCCAGCAGAGCCGAGGGTGGGCCTAACTATGGCTACACCTTC. Translation: CASRAEGGPNYGYTF. The full variable domain, in which reference TRBV2 and TRBJ1-2 provide the parts outside the CDR3, is EPEVTQTPSHQVTQMGQEVILRCVPISNHLYFYWYRQILGQKVEFLVSFYNNEISEKSEIFDDQFSVERPDGSNFTLKIRSTKLEDSAMYFCASRAEGGPNYGYTFGSGTRLTVV.

The V gene is TRBV6-5, the J gene TRBJ2-2; 7 bases fit TRBD2. J gave up 5 bases and V 7 bases, and 10 bases lay outside the gene matches. The CDR3 covers 15 residues. Germline CDR1 and CDR2: MNHEY and SVGAGI. CDR3 DNA sequence: TGTGCCAGCACCCCCCTGGGGGGGAATACCGGGGAGCTGTTTTTT. Translation gives CASTPLGGNTGELFF.

The chain joins TRBV10-3 to TRBJ1-2; a weak D match, TRBD1 (6 bases). Germline CDR1 reads ENHRY; CDR2 reads SYGVKD. CDR3 size: 13 residues. Trimming shortened V by 4 bases and J by 4 bases, and 10 bases separated the two germline ends. The CDR3 sequence is CAISAGESYGYTF. CDR3 in DNA: TGTGCCATCAGTGCAGGGGAGAGCTATGGCTACACCTTC.

The chain joins TRBV6-5 to TRBJ2-7; TRBD1 aligns across 12 bases. Looked up from germline, CDR1 is MNHEY and CDR2 is SVGAGI. The trim removed 6 bases at V and 4 bases at J, leaving 7 bases unmatched. The CDR3 runs 15 residues. CDR3 sequence reads: CASRTPGQGAYEQYF. The CDR3 coding sequence is TGTGCCAGCAGGACTCCGGGACAGGGGGCATACGAGCAGTACTTC.

V usage is TRBV11-1 and J usage is TRBJ2-7; D gene ambiguous. CDR1 is SGHAT and CDR2 is FQDESV in the germline V gene (reference sequence). The V end lost 5 bases, the J end lost 2 bases, and 16 bases lay between the germline ends. The CDR3 covers 15 residues. CDR3 nucleotides: TGTGCCAGCAGCCGCTCCGGCGGTATTCCCTACGAGCAGTACTTC. Its protein product is CASSRSGGIPYEQYF.

CDR3 in amino acids: CASHRGAGRADTQYF. The CDR3 DNA follows: TGTGCCAGCCACCGGGGAGCGGGTAGGGCAGATACGCAGTATTTT. The rearrangement joins TRBV2 to TRBJ2-3; D may be TRBD2 (6 bases). The CDR3 has 15 residues. V was pared by 8 bases and J by 4 bases, with 19 bases between. Germline V gene lookup returns CDR1 SNHLY and CDR2 FYNNEI.

V is TRBV7-9 and J is TRBJ2-7; TRBD1 matches at 8 bases. The CDR3 is 14 residues long. Germline lookup yields CDR1 SEHNR and CDR2 FQNEAQ (reference sequence). V was clipped by 8 bases and J by 5 bases; unmatched bases: 11. The CDR3 spells CASRTDRAGNEQYF. As DNA, the CDR3 is TGTGCCAGCCGAACGGACAGGGCTGGAAACGAGCAGTACTTC.